The 7 T cell receptor beta chains reported below all come from one sample, sequenced in a study of response to subunit inactivated influenza vaccine. From the RT-PCR reads, TCRdb called clonotypes with MiXCR, one entry per CDR3 protein. The repertoire holds roughly 170,000 distinct CDR3 sequences, with around 9% as singletons. The source was non-naive T cells sorted from PBMCs, collected on the day of vaccination. The receptors come from a man aged 50 or older who received an inactivated influenza vaccine.

This clonotype was seen a handful of times. The chain combines TRBV7-6 with TRBJ2-3, with TRBD2 matching over 7 bases. The CDR3 runs to 16 residues. The trim removed 0 bases at V and 5 bases at J, leaving 8 bases unmatched. Germline V gene data show CDR1 as SGHVS and CDR2 as FNYEAQ. The CDR3 DNA reads as TGTGCCAGCAGCTTAGCTAGCGGGCCGGGGGAAGATACGCAGTATTTT. Translating it yields CASSLASGPGEDTQYF.

A remark on this clonotype: One junction end disagrees with the germline gene, perhaps due to a read error. The chain has TRBV20-1 and TRBJ2-7; 7 nucleotides agree with TRBD1. Germline-derived CDR1 and CDR2 are DFQATT and SNEGSKA (reference sequence). This CDR3 spans 18 amino acids. The CDR3 sequence is CSARDTPGQILFTHSPPF. CDR3 coding DNA: TGCAGTGCTAGAGACACTCCGGGACAGATACTATTTACCCATTCGCCGCCTTTC.

This clonotype was seen at least ten times. This chain connects TRBV4-1 to TRBJ1-1; D uncertain. In germline, CDR1 is MGHRA, CDR2 YSYEKL. V lost 1 base, J lost 6 bases, and 12 bases lay in between. The CDR3 covers 14 residues. Written as DNA, the CDR3 is TGCGCCAGCAGCCAAGGTCTAGGCCGGGCTGAAGCTTTCTTT. This translates into CASSQGLGRAEAFF.

This clonotype was recorded many times. The chain couples TRBV7-2 to TRBJ2-2, with D perhaps TRBD1 (6 bases). CDR1 is SGHTA and CDR2 is FQGNSA in the germline V gene. The CDR3 has 15 residues. The V gene lost 5 bases and the J gene lost 4 bases, with 14 bases spanning the gap. The DNA for the CDR3 is TGTGCCAGCAGCCTCGGGACACGCCTCACCGGGGAGCTGTTTTTT. Amino acids: CASSLGTRLTGELFF.

In this sample, this clonotype turned up many times. The chain links TRBV20-1 to TRBJ2-2, with D possibly TRBD2 on 6 matching bases. Germline loops: CDR1 DFQATT, CDR2 SNEGSKA (reference sequence). The CDR3 covers 16 residues. Between the trimmed V and J ends, which lost 0 bases and 1 base, there was a span of 12 bases. CDR3 residues: CSARDEWGENTGELFF. CDR3 nucleotides: TGCAGTGCTAGAGATGAGTGGGGGGAGAACACCGGGGAGCTGTTTTTT.

This clonotype appeared many times. The rearrangement links TRBV7-3 to TRBJ2-2; 9 bases fit TRBD2. Germline V gives CDR1 SGHTA, CDR2 FQGTGA. V lost 4 bases to trimming and J lost 0 bases; unmatched junction nucleotides: 3. CDR3 length: 16 residues. The CDR3 DNA follows: TGTGCCAGCAGCTACCTAGCGGGACCGAACACCGGGGAGCTGTTTTTT. Its protein product is CASSYLAGPNTGELFF.

This clonotype was picked up many times. V and J are TRBV6-1 and TRBJ1-1; D may be TRBD1 (5 bases). CDR1 and CDR2 from the germline V gene are MNHNS and SASEGT. V was trimmed by 6 bases and J by 0 bases, leaving 17 bases between them. This CDR3 contains 16 residues. The CDR3 nucleotides read TGTGCCAGCAGACACGGGACTTTCACCTTGAACACTGAAGCTTTCTTT. It codes for CASRHGTFTLNTEAFF.